This T cell receptor (beta chain) was identified during a study of technical replicates of blood from a handful of donors. The protocol was immunoSEQ multiplex PCR, while the TCRdb copy is restricted to in-frame clones and leaves out a portion. This sample has 55,000 to 75,000 clones, with about nine tenths found just once. Looked up from germline, CDR1 is SGHTA and CDR2 is FQGNSA. This CDR3 region has 16 residues. The germline V and J ends were trimmed by 2 bases and 8 bases, with 18 bases remaining between them. The gene calls are TRBV7-2 and TRBJ1-4; the D is unclear. The specimen sequenced was T cells isolated from PBMCs. This receptor was taken from a human donor in good health. As DNA, the CDR3 is TGTGCCAGCAGCTTATATGTAGGCGTTGGGCAAGAAAAACTGTTTTTT. Residues: CASSLYVGVGQEKLFF. Based on the CDR3 plus reference TRBV7-2 and TRBJ1-4, the full variable domain is GAGVSQSPSNKVTEKGKDVELRCDPISGHTALYWYRQSLGQGLEFLIYFQGNSAPDKSGLPSDRFSAERTGGSVSTLTIQRTQQEDSAVYLCASSLYVGVGQEKLFFGSGTQLSVL.